The T cell receptor (beta chain) described here comes from a study of T cells in Graves' hyperthyroidism and ophthalmopathy. Between the trimmed V and J ends, which lost 4 bases and 5 bases, there was a span of 9 bases. Germline lookup yields CDR1 SGHDN and CDR2 FVKESK. The CDR3 has 13 residues. What was amplified from RNA transcripts were TCR beta CDR3 regions. An initial round of RT-PCR targeting the TCR CDR3 relied on the HTBI primer set. TCRdb processed the multiplex PCR reads anew with MiXCR; each CDR3 protein has one entry. This sample yields around 520,000 distinct CDR3 sequences, of which under 15% are seen a single time; roughly 17% belongs to the top ten. The authors deemed Graves' hyperthyroidism stable absent ophthalmopathy progression within 18 months. A patient was excluded if there was uncontrolled infection, other autoimmune disease, pregnancy or lactation. Each diagnosis drew on symptoms, thyroxine, TRAb, thyroid ultrasound and orbital computed tomography findings. Cells are PBMCs isolated from roughly 9.3 ml of fresh blood.

Sequenced material: blood. This clonotype was obtained from a woman aged 18-30 years with Graves' hyperthyroidism. The J gene is TRBJ2-1, the V gene TRBV14; D is possibly TRBD1 (5 bases). The DNA for the CDR3 is TGTGCCAGCAGCCCCCTGGGGCACAATGAGCAGTTCTTC. Amino acid sequence: CASSPLGHNEQFF.